The 30 T cell receptor beta chains listed next were all sequenced from one sample in a study of regulatory T cells in long-lasting Graves disease. As for time point: newly diagnosed GD, antithyroid drugs for less than 3 months. From PBMCs, RNA was extracted and then used to make the TCR library. Library construction for TCR beta used iRepertoire HTBI primers and Arm-PCR of CDR3 regions. Each CDR3 protein gets one entry after TCRdb re-called the multiplex PCR reads with MiXCR. The table shows some 330,000 distinct CDR3 sequences, with 12% occurring only once. The sample was also reused in another study, on T cells in Graves' hyperthyroidism and ophthalmopathy.

The specimen was peripheral blood mononuclear cells (PBMCs), collected at new diagnosis, from a patient treated with antithyroid drugs. The receptors here all came from a young woman with Graves disease.

In its sample, this clonotype was seen many times. V is TRBV7-9 and J is TRBJ2-7, with a weak D call TRBD2 (6 bases). V lost 2 bases and J lost 3, with 17 bases in between. Per germline, CDR1 SEHNR and CDR2 FQNEAQ (reference sequence). There are 16 residues in the CDR3. The CDR3 DNA is TGTGCCAGCAGCTTAACCCGGCGGGAAATACTCTACGAGCAGTACTTC. Translated, it gives CASSLTRREILYEQYF.

The chain uses TRBV10-3 and TRBJ2-1; TRBD2 matches 12 bases. The CDR3 length is 20 residues. Germline assignment: CDR1 ENHRY and CDR2 SYGVKD. V lost 2 bases to trimming and J lost 3 bases; unmatched junction nucleotides: 14. The CDR3 loop reads CAISEPKRASGRGGYNEQFF. The CDR3 nucleotides are TGTGCCATCAGTGAGCCTAAGCGGGCTAGCGGGAGGGGAGGCTACAATGAGCAGTTCTTC.

This clonotype appeared many times. The rearrangement joins TRBV11-2 to TRBJ2-1, with no clear D. From germline, CDR1 is SGHAT and CDR2 FQNNGV. The V and J ends lost 4 bases and 4 bases respectively, with 20 bases between them. The CDR3 extends over 17 amino acids. CDR3 nucleotide sequence: TGTGCCAGCAGCTCCTATACGGGCTATCTCAGTTACAATGAGCAGTTCTTC. Its protein is CASSSYTGYLSYNEQFF.

Worth noting for this clonotype: It differs at one base from a far larger clone, so likely a read error. The chain employs TRBV11-2 and TRBJ2-5; either TRBD1 or TRBD2 may supply D (5 bases each). V lost 5 bases, J lost 4 bases, and 14 bases lay in between. Looked up from germline, CDR1 is SGHAT and CDR2 is FQNNGV. The CDR3 sequence is 14 residues long. The CDR3 loop is CASSHGTAAETQYF. The CDR3 DNA follows: TGTGCCAGCAGCCACGGGACCGCGGCAGAGACCCAGTACTTC.

This clonotype was observed at least ten times. The gene calls are TRBV20-1 and TRBJ1-1, with unresolved D. The CDR3 is 12 amino acids. Between the trimmed V and J ends, which lost 2 bases and 4 bases, there was a span of 8 bases. CDR1 is DFQATT and CDR2 is SNEGSKA in the germline V gene (reference sequence). The CDR3 loop reads CSARKTGTEAFF. The DNA of the CDR3 is TGCAGTGCTAGAAAGACCGGCACTGAAGCTTTCTTT.

V and J are TRBV6-5 and TRBJ2-1; weak D call: TRBD1 (6 bases). V was trimmed by 2 bases and J by 3 bases, leaving 14 bases between them. Germline CDR1 MNHEY, CDR2 SVGAGI. This CDR3 is built from 16 residues. CDR3 loop: CASSYGSTGDYNEQFF. In nucleotides, the CDR3 is TGTGCCAGCAGTTACGGGTCGACAGGCGACTACAATGAGCAGTTCTTC.

The chain joins TRBV4-1 to TRBJ1-1; 8 nucleotides line up with TRBD1. This CDR3 has 19 amino acids. Germline V gives CDR1 MGHRA, CDR2 YSYEKL. V lost 1 base and J lost 0; bases outside the gene matches: 13. The CDR3 loop reads CASSQGLTGARFLNTEAFF. The DNA for the CDR3 is TGCGCCAGCAGCCAAGGTCTGACAGGGGCGCGGTTTCTGAACACTGAAGCTTTCTTT.

The CDR3 nucleotides are TGTGCCAGCAGTCTAAATACAGGGGGCACTGAAGCTTTCTTT. Translation gives CASSLNTGGTEAFF. The chain joins TRBV6-2 or TRBV6-3 to TRBJ1-1; 8 bases map to TRBD1. Trimming took 5 bases from V and 4 from J; bases not matched to a gene: 6. Germline V gene lookup returns CDR1 MNHEY and CDR2 SVGEGT. The CDR3 spans 14 residues.

This clonotype has just a few counts. J is TRBJ2-7 and V is TRBV13; D may be TRBD1 (5 bases). Germline CDR1 is PRHDT and CDR2 is FYEKMQ (reference sequence). CDR3 length: 13 residues. V was shortened by 6 bases and J by 3 bases, with 12 bases between the two germline ends. DNA for the CDR3: TGTGCCAGCAGTAAAGACAGAAACTACGAGCAGTACTTC. It translates to CASSKDRNYEQYF. The entire variable domain, with the rest obtained from reference TRBV13 and TRBJ2-7, is as follows: AAGVIQSPRHLIKEKRETATLKCYPIPRHDTVYWYQQGPGQDPQFLISFYEKMQSDKGSIPDRFSAQQFSDYHSELNMSSLELGDSALYFCASSKDRNYEQYFGPGTRLTVT.

This clonotype came up a few times. This chain uses TRBV7-2 with TRBJ1-1; TRBD1 aligns across 8 bases. This CDR3 is built from 15 residues. The junction had 9 bases not matched to a gene; V was cut back by 5 bases and J by 4 bases. Germline V lookup: CDR1 SGHTA, CDR2 FQGNSA. This CDR3 reads CASSLRTGSSTEAFF. The DNA for the CDR3 is TGTGCCAGCAGCCTGAGGACAGGGAGTAGCACTGAAGCTTTCTTT.

This clonotype was recorded many times. The chain combines TRBV10-3 with TRBJ1-4; 8 nucleotides align to TRBD1. V trimming: 6 bases; J trimming: 6 bases; junction bases outside the gene matches: 3. The CDR3 has 13 residues. Per the germline V gene, CDR1 is ENHRY and CDR2 is SYGVKD. DNA of the CDR3: TGTGCCATCAGGGGACAGGAGCATGAAAAACTGTTTTTT. Protein sequence: CAIRGQEHEKLFF.

This clonotype was detected many times. The chain uses TRBV2 and TRBJ1-1; tentatively, D is TRBD1 (5 bases). This CDR3 region has 12 residues. Between the trimmed V and J ends, which lost 3 bases and 7 bases, there was a span of 9 bases. Germline CDR1 reads SNHLY; CDR2 reads FYNNEI. CDR3 loop: CASSDVRGEAFF. DNA of the CDR3: TGTGCCAGCAGTGATGTTAGGGGTGAAGCTTTCTTT.

This clonotype was recorded at least ten times. This chain links TRBV20-1 with TRBJ1-4; the match to TRBD1 covers 9 bases. The J segment lost 8 bases and the V segment lost 3 bases, leaving 4 bases of the junction unmatched. The CDR3 sequence is 13 residues long. Germline loops: CDR1 DFQATT, CDR2 SNEGSKA (reference sequence). The CDR3 coding sequence is TGCAGTGCTAGGGACAGGGGAGAGGAAAAACTGTTTTTT. This sequence encodes CSARDRGEEKLFF.

This clonotype was recorded at least ten times. V usage is TRBV13 and J usage is TRBJ1-2; no reliable D call. The ends were cut back, 0 bases at V and 6 bases at J, with 17 bases in the middle. The CDR3 contains 16 residues. CDR1 and CDR2 (germline): PRHDT, FYEKMQ (reference sequence). The chain's CDR3 is CASSLGLSSRLDGYTF. The CDR3 nucleotides are TGTGCCAGCAGCTTAGGCCTGTCTAGTCGATTGGATGGCTACACCTTC.

This clonotype was detected many times. The chain has TRBV6-1 and TRBJ2-5; D may be TRBD1 or TRBD2 (5 bases each). V dropped 8 bases and J dropped 4 bases, with 23 bases sitting between them. The germline V gene encodes CDR1 MNHNS and CDR2 SASEGT. This CDR3 comprises 16 residues. CDR3 DNA: TGTGCCAGCGCTTTATCCGGGACCACTAAGGGAGAGACCCAGTACTTC. Residues: CASALSGTTKGETQYF.

This rearrangement joins TRBV5-4 to TRBJ1-2; no reliable D call. V dropped 2 bases and J dropped 3 bases, with 17 bases sitting between them. Germline V gives CDR1 SGHNT, CDR2 YYREEE (reference sequence). CDR3 length equals 16 residues. The CDR3 reads CASSLQRSPLDYGYTF. CDR3 sequence (DNA): TGTGCCAGCAGCTTACAGAGGTCCCCCTTGGACTATGGCTACACCTTC.

This clonotype came up many times. The chain couples TRBV20-1 to TRBJ2-3, with 7 bases matching TRBD2. CDR3 length: 16 amino acids. J lost 2 bases, V lost 5 bases, and 13 bases had no gene match. In germline, CDR1 is DFQATT, CDR2 SNEGSKA (reference sequence). The CDR3, as DNA: TGCAGTGCTGATCCCGGACTAGTCTTCTACACAGATACGCAGTATTTT. Residues: CSADPGLVFYTDTQYF.

The rearrangement uses TRBV6-1 and TRBJ2-2; no firm D call. From germline, CDR1 is MNHNS and CDR2 SASEGT. Trimming removed 4 bases at V and 6 bases at J, with 15 bases between. The CDR3 length is 15 residues. The CDR3 region has the DNA TGTGCCAGCAGTGCTAACCTGTGGTCCCCCGGGGAGCTGTTTTTT. Protein sequence: CASSANLWSPGELFF.

This sequence joins TRBV5-5 and TRBJ2-7, with 10 bases fitting TRBD2. Germline V gene lookup returns CDR1 SGHKS and CDR2 YYEKEE (reference sequence). With V trimmed by 1 base and J by 7 bases, 5 bases remained unmatched. The CDR3 runs to 14 residues. CDR3 protein: CASSLLAGVKEQYF. DNA of the CDR3: TGTGCCAGCAGCTTGCTAGCGGGAGTCAAAGAGCAGTACTTC.

Notes on this clonotype: Since a much larger clone is just one base distant, this may be a read error. The gene calls are TRBV7-8 and TRBJ1-4, with D unclear. The CDR3 runs 15 residues. Trimming stripped 5 bases from V and 9 bases from J, with 19 bases between. Germline V gene lookup returns CDR1 SGHVS and CDR2 FQNEAQ. CDR3 loop: CASSARTSRGKKLFF. CDR3 sequence (DNA): TGTGCCAGCAGCGCCCGGACTTCTCGAGGTAAAAAACTGTTTTTT.

This clonotype was seen at least ten times. This chain uses TRBV5-1 with TRBJ2-3; D may be TRBD2 (6 bases). CDR3 length: 14 amino acids. Germline CDR1 and CDR2: SGHRS and YFSETQ. V dropped 4 bases and J dropped 5 bases, with 14 bases sitting between them. The CDR3 bases are TGCGCCAGCAGCCCTGGGACTTTACGAGATACGCAGTATTTT. It codes for CASSPGTLRDTQYF.

This clonotype showed up many times. The chain couples TRBV5-1 to TRBJ2-1; possibly TRBD2 for D (5 bases). The CDR3 totals 16 residues. Germline V gene lookup returns CDR1 SGHRS and CDR2 YFSETQ. V shed 0 bases and J shed 8 bases, with 18 bases lying between them. CDR3 bases: TGCGCCAGCAGCTTGGCATCAGGACTCCCAGGCGATGAGCAGTTCTTC. This encodes CASSLASGLPGDEQFF.

In its sample, this clonotype was seen a few times. A much larger clone lies a single base off, so this may be a read error. The CDR3 carries no conserved terminal phenylalanine or tryptophan, so it likely arises from a read error. The CDR3 is CASVAYNEQFL. CDR3 bases: TGTGCCAGCGTCGCCTACAATGAGCAGTTCCTC. V is TRBV12-3 or TRBV12-4 and J is TRBJ2-1; no clear D. V lost 8 bases, J lost 2 bases, and 4 bases lay in between. The CDR3 runs to 11 residues.

Of note for this clonotype: Being one base from a much bigger clone, this may be a read error. No conserved phenylalanine or tryptophan ends this CDR3, so it is likely a read error. This sequence joins TRBV6-2 or TRBV6-3 and TRBJ2-1; no reliable D call. CDR3 size: 15 residues. The germline gives CDR1 MNHEY, CDR2 SVGEGT. V dropped 4 bases and J dropped 1 base, with 11 bases sitting between them. The CDR3 is CASSSDDASYNEQFY. The CDR3 DNA follows: TGTGCCAGCAGTTCCGATGATGCGTCCTACAATGAGCAGTTCTAC.

The chain is built from TRBV12-3 or TRBV12-4 and TRBJ1-4, with D hard to call. CDR3 length: 13 amino acids. V was pared by 7 bases and J by 5 bases, with 11 bases between. The CDR3 DNA follows: TGTGCCAGCACCCCATGGCAAAATGAAAAACTGTTTTTT. Amino acids: CASTPWQNEKLFF.

This clonotype was counted many times. The J gene is TRBJ1-1, the V gene TRBV20-1; tentative D call: TRBD1 (6 bases). The germline CDR1 and CDR2 sequences are DFQATT and SNEGSKA (reference sequence). The CDR3 totals 14 residues. Trimming left V 3 bases short and J 2 bases short, with 13 bases between. The CDR3 bases are TGCAGTGCTAGTCCATGGACAGCTAACACTGAAGCTTTCTTT. Encoded protein: CSASPWTANTEAFF.

For this clonotype: A much more abundant neighbour one base away suggests this may be a read error. This rearrangement joins TRBV7-3 to TRBJ2-1, with TRBD2 matching over 9 bases. The germline V gene has CDR1 SGHTA and CDR2 FQGTGA. CDR3 size: 16 residues. CDR3 nucleotide sequence: TGTGCCAGCAGCACCCTAAGCGGGAGGTCCTACAATGAGCAGATCTTC. Translating gives CASSTLSGRSYNEQIF. The full variable domain, its missing parts supplied by reference TRBV7-3 and TRBJ2-1, is GAGVSQTPSNKVTEKGKYVELRCDPISGHTALYWYRQSLGQGPEFLIYFQGTGAADDSGLPNDRFFAVRPEGSVSTLKIQRTERGDSAVYLCASSTLSGRSYNEQIFGPGTRLTVL.

This clonotype was found many times. J is TRBJ1-1 and V is TRBV20-1, with TRBD1 as a possible D gene (6 bases). The CDR3 has 12 residues. The V end was cut by 4 bases, the J end by 8 bases, with 14 bases between. Germline CDR1 is DFQATT and CDR2 is SNEGSKA (reference sequence). Here the CDR3 reads CSATQGLQEAFF. The CDR3 DNA follows: TGCAGTGCTACACAGGGCCTGCAGGAAGCTTTCTTT.

The rearrangement joins TRBV9 to TRBJ2-2, with D unclear. Trimming removed 0 bases at V and 3 bases at J, with 9 bases between. CDR1 and CDR2 (germline): SGDLS, YYNGEE. The CDR3 extends over 15 amino acids. CDR3 bases: TGTGCCAGCAGCGTAGAGGTAGCATACACCGGGGAGCTGTTTTTT. It yields the protein CASSVEVAYTGELFF.

This clonotype occurred many times. The chain combines TRBV7-3 with TRBJ2-1; tentatively, D is TRBD1 (6 bases). The V and J ends lost 5 bases and 3 bases respectively, with 11 bases between them. The CDR3 runs 14 residues. Per the germline V gene, CDR1 is SGHTA and CDR2 is FQGTGA. In DNA form, the CDR3 reads TGTGCCAGCAGCCCATCGACAGGCTACAATGAGCAGTTCTTC. This translates into CASSPSTGYNEQFF.